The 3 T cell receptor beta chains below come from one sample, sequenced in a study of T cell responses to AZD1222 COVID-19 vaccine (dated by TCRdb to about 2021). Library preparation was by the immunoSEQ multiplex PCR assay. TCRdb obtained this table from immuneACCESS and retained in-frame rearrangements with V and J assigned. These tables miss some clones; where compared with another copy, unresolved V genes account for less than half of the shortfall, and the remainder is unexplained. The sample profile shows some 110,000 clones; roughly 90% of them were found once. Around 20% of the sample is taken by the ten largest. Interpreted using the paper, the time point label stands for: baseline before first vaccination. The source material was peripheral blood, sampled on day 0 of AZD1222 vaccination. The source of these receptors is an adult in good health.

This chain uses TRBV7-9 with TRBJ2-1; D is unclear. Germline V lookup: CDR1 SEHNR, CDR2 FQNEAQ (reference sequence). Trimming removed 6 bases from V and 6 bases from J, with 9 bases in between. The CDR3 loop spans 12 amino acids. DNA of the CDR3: TGTGCCAGCAGAAACATTGTCAATGAGCAGTTCTTC. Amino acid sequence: CASRNIVNEQFF. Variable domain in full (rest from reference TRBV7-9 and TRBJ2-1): DTGVSQNPRHKITKRGQNVTFRCDPISEHNRLYWYRQTLGQGPEFLTYFQNEAQLEKSRLLSDRFSAERPKGSFSTLEIQRTEQGDSAMYLCASRNIVNEQFFGPGTRLTVL.

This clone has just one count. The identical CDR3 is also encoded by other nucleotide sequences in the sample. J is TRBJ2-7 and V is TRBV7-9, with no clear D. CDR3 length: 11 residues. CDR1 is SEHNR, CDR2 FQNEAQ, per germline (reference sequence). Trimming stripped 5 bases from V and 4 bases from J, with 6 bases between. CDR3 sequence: CASSEDYEQYF. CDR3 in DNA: TGTGCCAGCAGCGAGGATTACGAGCAGTACTTC.

The CDR3 protein is CASSRPAGGVQPQHF. The CDR3 DNA follows: TGTGCCAGCAGTCGTCCTGCAGGGGGCGTTCAGCCCCAGCATTTT. The rearrangement joins TRBV2 to TRBJ1-5, with 8 positions matching TRBD1. V was clipped by 5 bases and J by 6 bases; unmatched bases: 9. The germline V gene has CDR1 SNHLY and CDR2 FYNNEI. The CDR3 sequence is 15 residues long.